Below are 25 T cell receptor beta chains sequenced from a single sample in a study of blood T cell repertoires in COVID-19. Using immunoSEQ multiplex PCR, the repertoire was profiled, and TCRdb retains in-frame clones only, with some absent. Among 100,000 to 150,000 clones, about 74% were seen once, and the ten largest hold approximately 5.9%. The sample was peripheral blood. The receptors originated from a man of 80 years or more with COVID-19, enrolled during active disease.

The chain recombines TRBV28 with TRBJ1-6; no reliable D call. Germline V gives CDR1 MDHEN, CDR2 SYDVKM. There are 15 residues in the CDR3. Trimming left V 3 bases short and J 12 bases short, with 18 bases between. The CDR3 nucleotides read TGTGCCAGCAGTTTCTCTGCGGAATCTAGGTTACCCCTCCACTTT. The encoded protein is CASSFSAESRLPLHF.

This clone occurred a few times. The genes are TRBV4-2 and TRBJ1-1; the D gene is possibly TRBD1 (5 bases). Germline V gene lookup returns CDR1 LGHNA and CDR2 YNFKEQ. V gave up 0 bases and J gave up 13 bases, with 18 bases separating them. The CDR3 totals 14 residues. DNA of the CDR3: TGTGCCAGCAGCCAAGATGGGGCCGCCGGTGGTGATTTCTTT. It codes for CASSQDGAAGGDFF.

V gene TRBV5-5 combines with J gene TRBJ2-7; D gene uncertain. The germline V and J ends were trimmed by 2 bases and 1 base, with 10 bases remaining between them. There are 14 residues in the CDR3. From germline, CDR1 is SGHKS and CDR2 YYEKEE (reference sequence). CDR3 DNA sequence: TGTGCCAGCAGCTTAAGAACACAGTCCTACGAGCAGTACTTC. Protein: CASSLRTQSYEQYF.

The chain uses TRBV18 and TRBJ2-6; D uncertain. From germline, CDR1 is KGHSH and CDR2 LQKENI. CDR3 length: 15 amino acids. The germline V and J ends were trimmed by 2 bases and 3 bases, with 8 bases remaining between them. CDR3 coding DNA: TGTGCCAGCTCACCAACGGGTGGTGGGGCCAACGTCCTGACTTTC. Amino acids: CASSPTGGGANVLTF.

This chain joins TRBV4-2 and TRBJ2-2; 13 nucleotides align to TRBD2. The germline CDR1 and CDR2 sequences are LGHNA and YNFKEQ. Unmatched junction bases numbered 5, after V lost 4 bases and J lost 0 bases. The CDR3 has 18 residues. This CDR3 is CASSPDGTSGTNTGELFF. The CDR3, as DNA: TGTGCCAGCAGCCCAGACGGGACTAGCGGGACGAACACCGGGGAGCTGTTTTTT.

This sequence joins TRBV18 and TRBJ1-6; TRBD1 matches 7 bases. Unmatched junction bases numbered 3, after V lost 1 base and J lost 9 bases. Germline CDR1 KGHSH, CDR2 LQKENI. The CDR3 has 14 amino acids. The CDR3 sequence is CASSPQGAGSPLHF. The CDR3 region has the DNA TGTGCCAGCTCACCACAGGGGGCGGGTTCACCCCTCCACTTT.

J is TRBJ2-7 and V is TRBV6-2 or TRBV6-3, with TRBD2 matching over 8 bases. This CDR3 is 20 amino acids long. V was pared by 6 bases and J by 4 bases, with 26 bases of the junction left unmatched. Germline V gene lookup returns CDR1 MNHEY and CDR2 SVGEGT. DNA for the CDR3: TGTGCCAGCAGCACAGGCCTGACAAGCGGGAGAGGGTTCTTACCTTACGAGCAGTACTTC. Its protein is CASSTGLTSGRGFLPYEQYF.

This clone was counted once. The gene calls are TRBV9 and TRBJ2-5; D is undetermined. This CDR3 is 17 amino acids long. Looked up from germline, CDR1 is SGDLS and CDR2 is YYNGEE. V lost 0 bases, J lost 1 base, and 16 bases lay in between. This CDR3 reads CASSVGATAPLQETQYF. CDR3 nucleotide sequence: TGTGCCAGCAGCGTAGGAGCAACAGCCCCGCTCCAAGAGACCCAGTACTTC.

CDR3 sequence (DNA): TGTGCCAGCAGGAGGGGGAGTAAGGAGACCCAGTACTTC. This codes for CASRRGSKETQYF. The J gene is TRBJ2-5, the V gene TRBV2; D possibly corresponds to TRBD1 (6 bases). CDR1 and CDR2 from the germline V gene are SNHLY and FYNNEI. The germline V and J ends were trimmed by 6 bases and 5 bases, with 13 bases remaining between them. The CDR3 totals 13 residues.

This sequence joins TRBV6-5 and TRBJ1-1; 7 bases line up with TRBD1. J was trimmed by 7 bases and V by 5 bases; bases with no gene match: 13. Germline assignment: CDR1 MNHEY and CDR2 SVGAGI. The CDR3 is made up of 15 amino acids. CDR3 DNA: TGTGCCAGCAGTAAACAACAGGGGTTCGGAGGTGAAGCTTTCTTT. This sequence encodes CASSKQQGFGGEAFF.

The chain joins TRBV29-1 to TRBJ2-1; D uncertain. Germline V gene sequence: CDR1 SQVTM, CDR2 ANQGSEA. Trimming removed 3 bases from V and 4 bases from J, with 7 bases in between. This CDR3 is built from 12 residues. CDR3 sequence: CSVDAGYNEQFF. The CDR3 coding sequence is TGCAGCGTTGACGCAGGTTACAATGAGCAGTTCTTC.

The V call is TRBV2, the J call TRBJ2-1; tentative D call: TRBD2 (6 bases). The germline V gene has CDR1 SNHLY and CDR2 FYNNEI. V was cut by 7 bases and J by 3 bases, with 13 bases left in between. The CDR3 is made up of 14 amino acids. CDR3 DNA sequence: TGTGCCAGCACCCGGGACTCCGACTACAATGAGCAGTTCTTC. Protein product: CASTRDSDYNEQFF.

The genes are TRBV28 and TRBJ2-7; tentatively, D is TRBD2 (7 bases). V dropped 10 bases and J dropped 7 bases, with 32 bases sitting between them. CDR3 length equals 17 residues. CDR1 is MDHEN, CDR2 SYDVKM, per germline. The CDR3 region has the DNA TGTGCCACGCATCGTGGGGGCGGGAGCCTTGGTGGGGGAGAGCAGTACTTC. Translated: CATHRGGGSLGGGEQYF.

The chain employs TRBV28 and TRBJ1-1, with a possible D match to TRBD1 (6 bases). The CDR3 is 11 residues long. Deletions cut 8 bases from V and 2 bases from J, with 6 bases between. Germline loops: CDR1 MDHEN, CDR2 SYDVKM. CDR3 sequence (DNA): TGTGCCAGCGGGACAAACACTGAAGCTTTCTTT. It specifies CASGTNTEAFF.

The genes are TRBV6-5 and TRBJ1-1; D is unresolved. Trimming shortened V by 0 bases and J by 5 bases, and 7 bases separated the two germline ends. The CDR3 has 13 amino acids. Germline V gene lookup returns CDR1 MNHEY and CDR2 SVGAGI. The CDR3 loop reads CASSYSFETEAFF. In nucleotides, the CDR3 is TGTGCCAGCAGTTACTCTTTTGAGACTGAAGCTTTCTTT.

The table lists this clone with a count of one. The rearrangement uses TRBV5-1 and TRBJ1-2; the match to TRBD1 covers 8 bases. This CDR3 has 15 residues. V lost 1 base and J lost 7; bases outside the gene matches: 9. CDR1 is SGHRS and CDR2 is YFSETQ in the germline V gene. The chain's CDR3 is CASSLTSTGERGYTF. The CDR3 region has the DNA TGCGCCAGCAGCTTGACCTCGACAGGGGAGCGTGGCTACACCTTC. Using reference TRBV5-1 and TRBJ1-2 for the parts outside the CDR3, the full variable domain is KAGVTQTPRYLIKTRGQQVTLSCSPISGHRSVSWYQQTPGQGLQFLFEYFSETQRNKGNFPGRFSGRQFSNSRSEMNVSTLELGDSALYLCASSLTSTGERGYTFGSGTRLTVV.

This chain uses TRBV7-8 with TRBJ2-5; TRBD1 agrees at 7 bases. Looked up from germline, CDR1 is SGHVS and CDR2 is FQNEAQ. The V and J ends lost 2 bases and 5 bases, in that order; junction bases with no gene match: 11. The CDR3 extends over 16 amino acids. The CDR3 sequence: CASSLRFRTGWETQYF. The CDR3 region has the DNA TGTGCCAGCAGCTTACGCTTCCGGACAGGCTGGGAGACCCAGTACTTC. The entire variable domain, with the rest obtained from reference TRBV7-8 and TRBJ2-5, is as follows: GAGVSQSPRYKVAKRGQDVALRCDPISGHVSLFWYQQALGQGPEFLTYFQNEAQLDKSGLPSDRFFAERPEGSVSTLKIQRTQQEDSAVYLCASSLRFRTGWETQYFGPGTRLLVL.

This chain connects TRBV19 to TRBJ2-1, with a weak D call TRBD1 (5 bases). CDR3 length: 14 residues. Per germline, CDR1 LNHDA and CDR2 SQIVND (reference sequence). Trimming removed 3 bases from V and 8 bases from J, with 14 bases in between. The CDR3 nucleotides read TGTGCCAGTAGTATCCAGGGATCCTCGGATGAGCAGTTCTTC. Its protein product is CASSIQGSSDEQFF.

The rearrangement uses TRBV6-4 and TRBJ2-3; D possibly corresponds to TRBD1 (6 bases). The germline V gene encodes CDR1 MRHNA and CDR2 SNTAGT. V lost 2 bases to trimming and J lost 0 bases, with 9 bases between them. CDR3 length: 15 residues. Here the CDR3 DNA reads TGTGCCAGCAGTGACAGGGGGTTTAGCACAGATACGCAGTATTTT. It translates to CASSDRGFSTDTQYF.

The rearrangement joins TRBV28 to TRBJ1-2; 10 bases map to TRBD1. CDR1 is MDHEN, CDR2 SYDVKM, per germline. CDR3 length equals 15 residues. V gave up 3 bases and J gave up 1 base; unmatched junction bases: 2. The CDR3: CASSFRTGGNYGYTF. The DNA of the CDR3 is TGTGCCAGCAGTTTCCGGACAGGGGGTAACTATGGCTACACCTTC.

This chain connects TRBV5-1 to TRBJ2-1, with 14 positions matching TRBD2. Trimming cost V 2 bases and J 2 bases; bases outside gene matches: 9. The CDR3 contains 19 residues. Germline assignment: CDR1 SGHRS and CDR2 YFSETQ. The chain's CDR3 is CASSLTGTSGSRTYNEQFF. DNA for the CDR3: TGCGCCAGCAGCTTAACCGGGACTAGCGGGAGTCGGACCTACAATGAGCAGTTCTTC. Supplemented by reference TRBV5-1 and TRBJ2-1, the full variable domain reads KAGVTQTPRYLIKTRGQQVTLSCSPISGHRSVSWYQQTPGQGLQFLFEYFSETQRNKGNFPGRFSGRQFSNSRSEMNVSTLELGDSALYLCASSLTGTSGSRTYNEQFFGPGTRLTVL.

The chain is built from TRBV27 and TRBJ1-4; D is undetermined. V was shortened by 1 base and J by 2 bases, with 11 bases between the two germline ends. This CDR3 is built from 16 residues. In germline, CDR1 is MNHEY, CDR2 SMNVEV (reference sequence). Written as DNA, the CDR3 is TGTGCCAGCAGTTTATATGGTTTTCAGACTAATGAAAAACTGTTTTTT. It yields the protein CASSLYGFQTNEKLFF.

The V and J genes are TRBV2 and TRBJ2-6; 8 positions agree with TRBD1. The CDR3 totals 14 residues. V shed 8 bases, J shed 14 bases, and the junction held 14 bases outside the gene matches. Germline CDR1 SNHLY, CDR2 FYNNEI. The CDR3 coding sequence is TGTGCCAGCCAACCCGGGACAGGTAAAGGTATCCTGACTTTC. Translation: CASQPGTGKGILTF.

This chain joins TRBV5-1 and TRBJ2-3; TRBD2 might be the D (6 bases). Germline-derived CDR1 and CDR2 are SGHRS and YFSETQ. Between the trimmed V and J ends, which lost 4 bases and 1 base, there was a span of 16 bases. This CDR3 spans 16 amino acids. CDR3 bases: TGCGCCAGCAGCCCGGTTGGCCTAGCGCGCACAGATACGCAGTATTTT. Its protein is CASSPVGLARTDTQYF.

The gene calls are TRBV28 and TRBJ2-1, with TRBD2 matching 9 bases. CDR1 and CDR2 (germline): MDHEN, SYDVKM. CDR3 length: 18 residues. Trimming removed 4 bases from V and 0 bases from J; junction bases left unmatched: 10. CDR3 DNA: TGTGCCAGCAGTTCCCTAGCGGGAACGGCGAGCTCCTACAATGAGCAGTTCTTC. Its translation is CASSSLAGTASSYNEQFF.